This T cell receptor (beta chain) was identified in a study of blood T cell repertoires in COVID-19. J was trimmed by 8 bases and V by 2 bases; bases with no gene match: 5. Germline CDR1 is LGHDT and CDR2 is YNNKEL (reference sequence). The CDR3 contains 14 residues. The protocol was immunoSEQ multiplex PCR, while the TCRdb copy is restricted to in-frame clones and leaves out a portion. The repertoire includes roughly 180,000 clones, roughly 92% of them detected once, and 0.6% to 0.9% sits in the top ten. The clonotype was recovered from a man aged 25-45 years with COVID-19, enrolled during active disease. Input material: peripheral blood. The chain recombines TRBV3-1 (or the pseudogene TRBV3-2) with TRBJ2-3; the match to TRBD1 covers 9 bases. CDR3 nucleotide sequence: TGTGCCAGCAGCCAACCGACAGGGGGAGGTACGCAGTATTTT. Translated, it gives CASSQPTGGGTQYF.